One sample yielded the 24 T cell receptor beta chains listed below, sequenced in a study of T cell changes during pregnancy in multiple sclerosis (dated by TCRdb to between 2018 and 2020). Receptors were amplified or captured by the immunoSEQ multiplex PCR assay. TCRdb provides this immuneACCESS table in a form limited to in-frame rearrangements. Some clones are lacking; in checked studies, under half of them reflect an unresolved V gene, and why the rest are absent is not known. The sample includes about 59,000 clones, with roughly 94% observed a single time. Together, the top ten hold about 2.6% of the sample. The source was CD8+ T cells from peripheral blood mononuclear cells, collected after pregnancy. Source of these receptors: a female donor with multiple sclerosis, enrolled in a pregnancy study.

The rearrangement links TRBV19 to TRBJ1-1; D is undetermined. Germline V gene sequence: CDR1 LNHDA, CDR2 SQIVND (reference sequence). V shed 3 bases and J shed 0 bases, with 8 bases lying between them. CDR3 length equals 14 residues. CDR3 loop: CASSIAHLNTEAFF. As DNA, the CDR3 is TGTGCCAGTAGTATCGCGCACCTGAACACTGAAGCTTTCTTT.

The chain has TRBV9 and TRBJ2-3, with D unclear. This CDR3 comprises 17 residues. Germline CDR1 SGDLS, CDR2 YYNGEE. V lost 4 bases and J 5 bases, leaving 23 bases between the germline ends. The CDR3 reads CASSSERRDQMGDTQYF. Written as DNA, the CDR3 is TGTGCCAGCAGCTCTGAAAGGAGAGACCAAATGGGAGATACGCAGTATTTT.

V and J are TRBV4-3 and TRBJ2-1, with 10 bases matching TRBD2. Germline assignment: CDR1 LGHNA and CDR2 YSLEER. V shed 2 bases and J 4 bases; nucleotides not matched to a gene: 5. This CDR3 has 16 residues. The chain's CDR3 is CASSQSRLAGYNEQFF. In DNA form, the CDR3 reads TGCGCCAGCAGCCAATCCAGACTAGCGGGTTACAATGAGCAGTTCTTC.

The chain has TRBV23-1 and TRBJ2-1, with 8 bases identical to TRBD2. TRBV23-1 is marked as an open reading frame, function uncertain. V shed 4 bases, J shed 10 bases, and the junction held 15 bases outside the gene matches. The CDR3 contains 16 residues. The CDR3 spells CASSLVLPGGPWEQFF. The CDR3 region has the DNA TGCGCCAGCAGTCTTGTACTGCCGGGAGGGCCATGGGAGCAGTTCTTC.

This chain uses TRBV19 with TRBJ2-3; D is possibly TRBD2 (6 bases). V was trimmed by 9 bases and J by 6 bases, leaving 22 bases between them. The CDR3 loop spans 15 amino acids. CDR1 and CDR2 from the germline V gene are LNHDA and SQIVND (reference sequence). The CDR3 loop reads CASSRDSLFSDTQYF. Written as DNA, the CDR3 is TGTGCCAGCTCGCGGGACTCCCTTTTTAGTGATACGCAGTATTTT.

This clone came up a few times. The V gene is TRBV27, the J gene TRBJ2-7, with D perhaps TRBD2 (6 bases). V was cut by 7 bases and J by 2 bases, with 6 bases left in between. CDR3 size: 11 residues. Per the germline V gene, CDR1 is MNHEY and CDR2 is SMNVEV (reference sequence). CDR3 nucleotides: TGTGCCAGCACGGGGGCCTACGAGCAGTACTTC. Its translation: CASTGAYEQYF.

The V gene is TRBV9, the J gene TRBJ2-7, with 9 bases lining up with TRBD2. The V segment lost 7 bases and the J segment 2 bases; nucleotides outside the gene matches: 10. The CDR3 totals 15 residues. Germline lookup yields CDR1 SGDLS and CDR2 YYNGEE. The CDR3 protein is CASSEGAGGPYEQYF. The CDR3 DNA reads as TGTGCCAGCTCAGAGGGGGCGGGAGGGCCCTACGAGCAGTACTTC.

The rearrangement joins TRBV11-3 to TRBJ2-2, with TRBD2 identical over 12 bases. Looked up from germline, CDR1 is SGHNT and CDR2 is YENEEA. V dropped 0 bases and J dropped 4; count of bases not matched to a gene: 3. The CDR3 length is 17 residues. The CDR3 bases are TGTGCCAGCAGCTTAGATCTGGGACTAGCGGGCACCGGGGAGCTGTTTTTT. This translates into CASSLDLGLAGTGELFF.

V usage is TRBV25-1 and J usage is TRBJ1-2; D is uncertain. Germline V gene lookup returns CDR1 MGHDK and CDR2 SYGVNS. This CDR3 comprises 10 residues. Trimming cost V 4 bases and J 6 bases, with 3 bases left between them. CDR3 amino acids: CASSADGYTF. The CDR3 DNA is TGTGCCAGCAGTGCGGATGGCTACACCTTC.

This chain joins TRBV19 and TRBJ2-1; 9 bases line up with TRBD2. Per germline, CDR1 LNHDA and CDR2 SQIVND (reference sequence). V lost 4 bases and J lost 2; bases outside the gene matches: 0. The CDR3 is 14 amino acids. The CDR3 nucleotides are TGTGCCAGTAGTACTAGCGGGGCCTACAATGAGCAGTTCTTC. Translation gives CASSTSGAYNEQFF.

This sequence joins TRBV7-9 and TRBJ1-5; unclear D gene. V was trimmed by 2 bases and J by 0 bases, leaving 5 bases between them. This CDR3 region has 14 residues. CDR1 and CDR2 from the germline V gene are SEHNR and FQNEAQ (reference sequence). The CDR3 DNA reads as TGTGCCAGCAGCTTATCAGATAGCAATCAGCCCCAGCATTTT. Translated: CASSLSDSNQPQHF.

The chain joins TRBV5-1 to TRBJ1-1; no clear D gene. V was cut by 0 bases and J by 2 bases, with 8 bases left in between. The CDR3 consists of 14 residues. Germline V gives CDR1 SGHRS, CDR2 YFSETQ. In nucleotides, the CDR3 is TGCGCCAGCAGCTTGGCCGGGAGCAACACTGAAGCTTTCTTT. Translating gives CASSLAGSNTEAFF.

The chain has TRBV6-1 and TRBJ2-5; TRBD1 aligns across 9 bases. V was pared by 2 bases and J by 0 bases, with 7 bases of the junction left unmatched. This CDR3 has 17 amino acids. The germline V gene has CDR1 MNHNS and CDR2 SASEGT. The CDR3 sequence: CASSELGGTGYQETQYF. Here the CDR3 DNA reads TGTGCCAGCAGTGAACTCGGAGGGACAGGGTACCAAGAGACCCAGTACTTC.

This chain connects TRBV15 to TRBJ1-1; D possibly corresponds to TRBD1 (6 bases). This CDR3 is 16 amino acids long. CDR1 LNHNV and CDR2 YYDKDF come from the germline V gene (reference sequence). V was pared by 1 base and J by 4 bases, with 16 bases between. In nucleotides, the CDR3 is TGTGCCACCAGCAGAGGGGCAGGGGAGCTGCTCACTGAAGCTTTCTTT. Encoded protein: CATSRGAGELLTEAFF.

V is TRBV2 and J is TRBJ2-5; D is possibly TRBD2 (6 bases). Germline V gives CDR1 SNHLY, CDR2 FYNNEI. The CDR3 runs 13 residues. The V end lost 6 bases, the J end lost 1 base, and 9 bases lay between the germline ends. CDR3 in DNA: TGTGCCAGCAGGTCGGGACTCCAAGAGACCCAGTACTTC. Amino acid sequence: CASRSGLQETQYF.

The V and J genes are TRBV10-1 and TRBJ1-5; D is undetermined. V gave up 5 bases and J gave up 1 base, with 9 bases separating them. The CDR3 consists of 14 residues. From germline, CDR1 is WNHNN and CDR2 SYGVQD (reference sequence). CDR3 nucleotide sequence: TGCGCCAGCAGTTCGGGTTCCAGCAATCAGCCCCAGCATTTT. Protein: CASSSGSSNQPQHF.

This chain uses TRBV5-1 with TRBJ2-7; 7 positions agree with TRBD1. Germline V lookup: CDR1 SGHRS, CDR2 YFSETQ. The CDR3 loop spans 14 amino acids. V lost 0 bases and J lost 2; bases outside the gene matches: 2. Here the CDR3 reads CASSLGGQTYEQYF. The CDR3 region has the DNA TGCGCCAGCAGCTTGGGGGGACAGACCTACGAGCAGTACTTC.

The chain joins TRBV5-6 to TRBJ1-4; no clear D gene. There are 12 residues in the CDR3. Germline V gene sequence: CDR1 SGHDT, CDR2 YYEEEE. Trimming pared 2 bases from V and 4 bases from J, leaving 3 bases between. CDR3 sequence (DNA): TGTGCCAGCAGCTTTCTTAATGAAAAACTGTTTTTT. This translates into CASSFLNEKLFF.

This chain joins TRBV6-5 and TRBJ1-2; D is uncertain. Trimming stripped 4 bases from V and 0 bases from J, with 12 bases between. The CDR3 runs 15 residues. CDR1 and CDR2 (germline): MNHEY, SVGAGI. CDR3 region: CASSSALEANYGYTF. As DNA, the CDR3 is TGTGCCAGCAGTTCCGCGCTCGAGGCTAACTATGGCTACACCTTC.

This chain joins TRBV28 and TRBJ2-5; 7 bases map to TRBD1. V shed 6 bases, J shed 3 bases, and the junction held 4 bases outside the gene matches. This CDR3 spans 13 amino acids. CDR1 and CDR2 from the germline V gene are MDHEN and SYDVKM. The CDR3 DNA reads as TGTGCCAGCAGCACCGGGACAGAAGAGACCCAGTACTTC. The encoded protein is CASSTGTEETQYF.

This clone is a singleton in its sample. The chain couples TRBV18 to TRBJ2-2; D ambiguous. Germline V CDR1 and CDR2: KGHSH, LQKENI. The V end lost 3 bases, the J end lost 2 bases, and 7 bases lay between the germline ends. This CDR3 spans 14 amino acids. CDR3 DNA: TGTGCCAGCTCACCTGCCGGTAACACCGGGGAGCTGTTTTTT. It is translated as CASSPAGNTGELFF. The whole variable domain, filled in from reference TRBV18 and TRBJ2-2, reads NAGVMQNPRHLVRRRGQEARLRCSPMKGHSHVYWYRQLPEEGLKFMVYLQKENIIDESGMPKERFSAEFPKEGPSILRIQQVVRGDSAAYFCASSPAGNTGELFFGEGSRLTVL.

V and J are TRBV7-8 and TRBJ2-5; D ambiguous. The CDR3 is 15 amino acids. V lost 5 bases to trimming and J lost 3 bases, with 16 bases between them. From germline, CDR1 is SGHVS and CDR2 FQNEAQ. As DNA, the CDR3 is TGTGCCAGCAGCGTGCTTACGGTCGTCAAAGAGACCCAGTACTTC. As protein: CASSVLTVVKETQYF.

With respect to this clone: This CDR3 is also generated by other DNA sequences in the sample. In DNA, the CDR3 is TGCGCCAGCAGCTTAGGCGGCAATGAGCAGTTCTTC. This encodes CASSLGGNEQFF. The chain carries TRBV5-1 and TRBJ2-1; no clear D gene. V was clipped by 2 bases and J by 6 bases, with 6 bases between them. CDR3 length: 12 amino acids. Germline V gene lookup returns CDR1 SGHRS and CDR2 YFSETQ. Full variable domain (missing parts from reference TRBV5-1 and TRBJ2-1): KAGVTQTPRYLIKTRGQQVTLSCSPISGHRSVSWYQQTPGQGLQFLFEYFSETQRNKGNFPGRFSGRQFSNSRSEMNVSTLELGDSALYLCASSLGGNEQFFGPGTRLTVL.

The chain combines TRBV15 with TRBJ1-5; 7 bases agree with TRBD1. CDR1 is LNHNV, CDR2 YYDKDF, per germline (reference sequence). The ends lost 0 bases at V and 2 bases at J; junction bases unmatched: 7. CDR3 length equals 17 residues. CDR3 amino acids: CATSRDETGAGNQPQHF. Written as DNA, the CDR3 is TGTGCCACCAGCAGAGATGAAACAGGGGCAGGCAATCAGCCCCAGCATTTT.